One and the same sample provided the 3 T cell receptor beta chains below, sequenced in a study of blood T cell repertoires in COVID-19. Some clones are missing from TCRdb's copy, which holds only in-frame ones; the method was immunoSEQ multiplex PCR. Found here are approximately 70,000 clones, around 87% of them singletons; the top ten hold 6% to 7%. The specimen was peripheral blood. The receptors originated from a man aged 50-60 years with active COVID-19.

This clone was counted between two and nine times. The V gene is TRBV28, the J gene TRBJ2-7; TRBD1 matches 7 bases. Unmatched junction bases numbered 5, after V lost 4 bases and J lost 2 bases. Germline V lookup: CDR1 MDHEN, CDR2 SYDVKM. This CDR3 spans 14 amino acids. Here the CDR3 DNA reads TGTGCCAGCAGTTCCCGGGACAGTGCCTACGAGCAGTACTTC. Protein sequence: CASSSRDSAYEQYF.

The chain carries TRBV12-3 or TRBV12-4 and TRBJ1-5; D uncertain. V gave up 4 bases and J gave up 4 bases, with 5 bases separating them. The CDR3 has 12 amino acids. In DNA form, the CDR3 reads TGTGCCAGCAGTTCCGGGAATCAGCCCCAGCATTTT. Protein sequence: CASSSGNQPQHF.

This clone was detected only once. The gene calls are TRBV2 and TRBJ2-3; 9 bases line up with TRBD2. With V trimmed by 7 bases and J by 6 bases, 8 bases remained unmatched. Per germline, CDR1 SNHLY and CDR2 FYNNEI. The CDR3 totals 14 residues. The CDR3 DNA is TGTGCCAGCACCCCCGGGACTAGCATCGATACGCAGTATTTT. Amino acids: CASTPGTSIDTQYF.